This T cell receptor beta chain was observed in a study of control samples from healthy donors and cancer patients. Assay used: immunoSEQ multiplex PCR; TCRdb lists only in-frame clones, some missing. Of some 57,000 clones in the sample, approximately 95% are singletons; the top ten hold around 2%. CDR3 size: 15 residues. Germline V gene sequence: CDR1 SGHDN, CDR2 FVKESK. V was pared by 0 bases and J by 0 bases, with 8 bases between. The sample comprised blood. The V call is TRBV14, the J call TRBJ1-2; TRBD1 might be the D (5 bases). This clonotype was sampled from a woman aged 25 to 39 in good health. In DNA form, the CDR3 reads TGTGCCAGCAGCCAAGACCAGGGAGCTAACTATGGCTACACCTTC. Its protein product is CASSQDQGANYGYTF.